Given below is one TCR beta chain in context. The target antigen is unknown. With 60 Vbeta and 13 Jbeta primers, the PCR was carried out. Method: immunoSEQ multiplex PCR; TCRdb's copy keeps in-frame clones and lacks some. The table includes just over 150,000 clones, roughly 80% detected once. This record comes from a study of cytomegalovirus exposure and HLA in healthy donors. Study summary: Most donors, more than 80% of approximately 400 genotyped, fell in the Caucasian-associated ancestry cluster.

Study-level findings and limits: Some TCR beta chains (about 170 of them) were listed as cytomegalovirus-associated.

Germline V gene lookup returns CDR1 MNHNS and CDR2 SASEGT. The CDR3 is 16 amino acids. V was pared by 4 bases and J by 0 bases, with 6 bases of the junction left unmatched. This chain joins TRBV6-1 and TRBJ2-3; 8 nucleotides agree with TRBD2. The sequence was collected from a female donor in good health and CMV-seronegative. The sample taken for sequencing was PBMCs. The CDR3 DNA reads TGTGCCAGCAGTGGGTGGGCGGGGGGAAGCACAGATACGCAGTATTTT. Translated: CASSGWAGGSTDTQYF.